These T cell receptor beta chains were read from a single sample in a study of type 1 regulatory T cells. TCRdb re-analysed the reads in MiXCR, keeping a single row per CDR3 protein. The table lists some 100,000 distinct CDR3 sequences, roughly 28% of them singletons, with approximately 2.2% in the top ten. Specimen: CD4+ T cells, either the whole sample or a sorted fraction (not recorded which). These receptors were collected from a human donor in good health. The conserved cysteine and the conserved F or W are not part of the CDR3 here. D genes are given only for firm matches. Not all rows give a size; the values are once, few, many and, for expanded clones, a class.

v_gene	len	abundance	d_gene	j_gene	CDR3aa
TRBV5-1	15	-	TRBD1	TRBJ2-7	ASSLAPGQVISYEQY
TRBV7-7	13	few	TRBD2	TRBJ2-5	ASSLSGGTQETQY
TRBV18	21	few	-	TRBJ2-2	ASSPIRTTGKGLQTSNTGELF
TRBV7-8	13	-	-	TRBJ1-5	ASSPTPGSNQPQH
TRBV4-3	12	-	-	TRBJ1-2	ASSQEKANYGYT
TRBV5-1	11	few	-	TRBJ2-5	ASSLDLGETQY
TRBV19	14	few	-	TRBJ1-1	ASSKAVVLGGTEAF
TRBV7-2	10	-	-	TRBJ2-3	ASSLARESQY
TRBV9	14	few	TRBD2	TRBJ2-1	ASSSSGRASYNEQF
TRBV5-1	13	-	TRBD2	TRBJ2-3	ASSLASGITDTQY
TRBV12-3/TRBV12-4	14	few	-	TRBJ2-1	ASSLVAGSSYNEQF
TRBV6-5	12	-	-	TRBJ2-3	ASSYQSSAGTQY
TRBV24-1	16	-	TRBD1	TRBJ2-2	ATSDLGPGGRFAGELF
TRBV2	14	once	TRBD1	TRBJ1-5	ASSEFRTGGGQPQH
TRBV7-8	14	few	-	TRBJ2-5	ASSLAAMNSAETQY
TRBV20-1	13	few	TRBD2	TRBJ2-1	SAAPASGINNEQF
TRBV27	14	few	TRBD2	TRBJ2-1	ASSSTPGLGYNEQF
TRBV5-5	11	-	-	TRBJ2-1	TSSLLEWGEQF
TRBV29-1	13	few	TRBD1	TRBJ2-2	SVENPDRGSGELF
TRBV5-1	12	many	-	TRBJ2-1	ASSLKDGYNEQF
TRBV5-1	12	-	TRBD1	TRBJ2-1	ASSSGQNSNEQF
TRBV6-5	13	few	-	TRBJ2-5	ASSYSIPGTETQY
TRBV7-2	14	-	TRBD2	TRBJ2-3	ASSIGTSGTTDTQY
TRBV10-3	15	-	-	TRBJ1-1	AISESKGVGTNTEAF
TRBV20-1	13	-	-	TRBJ2-7	SAQRSWGDSYEQY
TRBV2	11	-	TRBD2	TRBJ2-7	ASSGEAGSGQY
TRBV20-1	14	-	-	TRBJ2-6	SARSGAVTGANVLT
TRBV7-9	13	-	-	TRBJ2-1	ASSAQLGGINEQF
TRBV5-4	13	-	-	TRBJ2-7	ASSTPRESSYEQY
TRBV20-1	12	-	-	TRBJ1-1	SARDSRANTEAF
TRBV18	14	few	-	TRBJ2-3	ASSPTRGSGADTQY
TRBV16	12	-	TRBD2	TRBJ2-1	ASTPSGSYNEQF
TRBV28	18	few	TRBD1	TRBJ2-5	ASSLLWLPPGQGNQETQY
TRBV7-8	12	-	-	TRBJ2-2	ASSLVGSTGELF
TRBV2	13	few	-	TRBJ2-4	ASRSQGLAKNIQY
TRBV20-1	13	few	-	TRBJ1-2	SAPPAGTLTRGYT
TRBV29-1	13	few	-	TRBJ2-1	SAMIRGSSYNEQF
TRBV12-3/TRBV12-4	13	few	TRBD2	TRBJ2-1	ATSPGLAVNNEQF
TRBV9	12	-	-	TRBJ2-1	ASSLRPDHNEQF
TRBV18	14	-	TRBD1	TRBJ2-4	ASSPLQGAPKNIQY
TRBV29-1	13	few	-	TRBJ2-3	SVNDGASGTDTQY
TRBV20-1	9	few	-	TRBJ1-2	SASEGISYT
TRBV5-5	15	-	-	TRBJ2-3	ASSLGAGRRLGDTQY
TRBV3-1	13	-	TRBD2	TRBJ2-1	ASSKTSGITDEQF
TRBV14	14	-	TRBD2	TRBJ2-2	ASSQASGRASGGLF
TRBV7-2	14	many	TRBD1	TRBJ1-2	ASSSTPGTANYGYT
TRBV9	12	few	TRBD2	TRBJ2-7	ASSVATSGAEQY
TRBV20-1	13	-	-	TRBJ2-1	SARGWVSSYNEQF
TRBV12-3/TRBV12-4	12	-	-	TRBJ2-3	ASSFSSPTDTQY
TRBV20-1	12	-	-	TRBJ2-5	SARPTGSQETQY
TRBV27	13	-	TRBD1	TRBJ1-1	ASSFWGQKNTDAF
TRBV6-6	12	-	-	TRBJ2-1	ASSYSVRDNEQF
TRBV5-1	12	few	TRBD1	TRBJ2-4	ASSADRGENIQY
TRBV12-3/TRBV12-4	15	few	TRBD1	TRBJ1-5	ASRGNTGGAGGQPQH
TRBV5-5	12	few	-	TRBJ2-1	ASSWDARNNEQF